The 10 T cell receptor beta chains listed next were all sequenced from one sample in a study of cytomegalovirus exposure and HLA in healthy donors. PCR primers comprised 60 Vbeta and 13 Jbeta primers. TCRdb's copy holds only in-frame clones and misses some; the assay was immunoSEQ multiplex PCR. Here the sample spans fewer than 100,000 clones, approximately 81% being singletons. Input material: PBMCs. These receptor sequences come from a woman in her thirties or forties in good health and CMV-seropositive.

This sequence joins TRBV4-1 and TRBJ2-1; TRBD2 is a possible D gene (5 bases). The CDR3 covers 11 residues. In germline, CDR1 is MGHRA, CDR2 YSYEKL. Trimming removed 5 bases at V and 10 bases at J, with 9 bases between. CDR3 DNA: TGCGCCAGCAGCTTGTCTAGCGAGCAGTTCTTC. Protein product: CASSLSSEQFF.

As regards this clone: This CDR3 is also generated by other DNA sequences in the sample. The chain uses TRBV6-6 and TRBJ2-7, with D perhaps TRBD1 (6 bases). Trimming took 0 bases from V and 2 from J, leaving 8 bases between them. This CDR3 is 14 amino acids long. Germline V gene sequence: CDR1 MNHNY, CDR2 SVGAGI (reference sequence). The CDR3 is CASSYSQGPYEQYF. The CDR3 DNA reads TGTGCCAGCAGTTACTCACAGGGACCCTACGAGCAGTACTTC.

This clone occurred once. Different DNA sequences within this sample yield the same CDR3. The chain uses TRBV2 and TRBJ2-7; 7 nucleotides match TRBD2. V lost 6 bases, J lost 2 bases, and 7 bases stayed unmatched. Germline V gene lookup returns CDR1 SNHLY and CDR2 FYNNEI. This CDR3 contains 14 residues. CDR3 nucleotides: TGTGCCAGCAGATTGGCTAGCGGTCCCTACGAGCAGTACTTC. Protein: CASRLASGPYEQYF.

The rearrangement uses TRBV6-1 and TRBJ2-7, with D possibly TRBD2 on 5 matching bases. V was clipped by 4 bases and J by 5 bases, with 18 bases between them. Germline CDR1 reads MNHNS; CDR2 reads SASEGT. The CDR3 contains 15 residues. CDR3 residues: CASSGEREFSDEQYF. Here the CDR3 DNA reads TGTGCCAGCAGTGGGGAGCGAGAGTTCTCGGACGAGCAGTACTTC.

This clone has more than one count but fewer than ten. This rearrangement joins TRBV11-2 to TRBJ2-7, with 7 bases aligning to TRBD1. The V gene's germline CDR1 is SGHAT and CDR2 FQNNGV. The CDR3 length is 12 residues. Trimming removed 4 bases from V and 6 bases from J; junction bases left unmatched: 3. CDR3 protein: CASSSTGAEQYF. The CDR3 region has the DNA TGTGCCAGCAGCTCAACAGGGGCCGAGCAGTACTTC.

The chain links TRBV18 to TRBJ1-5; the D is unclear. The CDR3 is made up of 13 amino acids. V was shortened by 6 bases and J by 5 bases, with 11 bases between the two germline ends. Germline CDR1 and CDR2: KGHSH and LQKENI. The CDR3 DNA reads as TGTGCCAGCTCGGTCGGGTTGGATCAGCCCCAGCATTTT. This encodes CASSVGLDQPQHF.

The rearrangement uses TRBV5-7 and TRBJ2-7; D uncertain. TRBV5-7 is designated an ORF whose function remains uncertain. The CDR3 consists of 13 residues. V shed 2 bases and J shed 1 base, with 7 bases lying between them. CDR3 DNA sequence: TGTGCCAGCAGCTTAGTACAATCCTACGAGCAGTACTTC. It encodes CASSLVQSYEQYF.

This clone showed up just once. The CDR3, as DNA: TGTGCCAGCAGCCCTTGGGCTCAATACAATCAGCCCCAGCATTTT. This translates into CASSPWAQYNQPQHF. The chain joins TRBV5-8 to TRBJ1-5; D is unresolved. V was trimmed by 4 bases and J by 3 bases, leaving 14 bases between them. In germline, CDR1 is SGHTS, CDR2 YDEGEE. The CDR3 has 15 amino acids.

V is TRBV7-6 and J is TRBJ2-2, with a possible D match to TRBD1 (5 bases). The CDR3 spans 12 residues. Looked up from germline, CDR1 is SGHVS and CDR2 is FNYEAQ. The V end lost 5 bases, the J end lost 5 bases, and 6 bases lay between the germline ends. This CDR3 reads CASSPGTGELFF. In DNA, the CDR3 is TGTGCCAGCAGCCCAGGGACCGGGGAGCTGTTTTTT. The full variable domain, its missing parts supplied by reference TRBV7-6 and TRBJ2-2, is GAGVSQSPRYKVTKRGQDVALRCDPISGHVSLYWYRQALGQGPEFLTYFNYEAQQDKSGLPNDRFSAERPEGSISTLTIQRTEQRDSAMYRCASSPGTGELFFGEGSRLTVL.

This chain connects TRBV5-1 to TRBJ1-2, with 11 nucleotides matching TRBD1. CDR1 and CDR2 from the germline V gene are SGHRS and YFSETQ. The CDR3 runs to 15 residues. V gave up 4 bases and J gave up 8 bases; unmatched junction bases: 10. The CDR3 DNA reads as TGCGCCAGCAGCGGGGGGACAGGGGGGTCTGGAGGCTACACCTTC. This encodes CASSGGTGGSGGYTF.